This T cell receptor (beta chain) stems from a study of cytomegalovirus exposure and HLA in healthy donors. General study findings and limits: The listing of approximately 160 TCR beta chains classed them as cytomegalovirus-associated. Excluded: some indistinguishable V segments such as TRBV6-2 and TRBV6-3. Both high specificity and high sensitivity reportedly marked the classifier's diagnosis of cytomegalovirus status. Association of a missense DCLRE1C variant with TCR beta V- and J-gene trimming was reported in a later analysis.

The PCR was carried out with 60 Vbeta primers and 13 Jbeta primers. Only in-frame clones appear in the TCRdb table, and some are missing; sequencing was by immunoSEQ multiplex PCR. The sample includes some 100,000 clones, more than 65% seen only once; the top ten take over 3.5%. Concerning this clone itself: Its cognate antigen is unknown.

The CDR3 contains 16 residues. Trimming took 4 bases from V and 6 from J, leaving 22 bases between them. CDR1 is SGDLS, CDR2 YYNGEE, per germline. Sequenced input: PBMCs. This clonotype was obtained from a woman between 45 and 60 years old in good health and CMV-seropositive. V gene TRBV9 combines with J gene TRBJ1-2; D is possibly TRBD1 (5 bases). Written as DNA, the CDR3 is TGTGCCAGCAGCCCCGAACAACCAGGGTATCTCCATGGCTACACCTTC. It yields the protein CASSPEQPGYLHGYTF.